This TCR beta chain is from a study of regulatory T cells in long-lasting Graves disease. Overall study results and limits: Under persistent disease, TRBV28, TRBJ1-2 and TRBJ2-5 were used preferentially. Owing to a sample size that was small, accuracy may have been reduced.

Assembly of TCR beta libraries relied on iRepertoire HTBI primers together with Arm-PCR of CDR3 regions. TCRdb itself ran the multiplex PCR reads through MiXCR, one entry per CDR3 protein. This repertoire shows around 340,000 distinct CDR3 sequences, around a fifth found once; its top ten account for approximately 31%. The sample holds a few counts of this clonotype. The antigen is undetermined. Described time point: persistent/refractory GD, antithyroid drugs over 5 years with positive TRAb. Construction of the TCR library relied on RNA isolated from PBMCs. CDR3 length: 15 residues. The V and J ends lost 0 bases and 4 bases, in that order; junction bases with no gene match: 5. Per the germline V gene, CDR1 is SEHNR and CDR2 is FQNEAQ (reference sequence).

The sequence was collected from a female donor with Graves disease. The sequences come from peripheral blood mononuclear cells (PBMCs), collected when the disease was refractory, from a patient treated with antithyroid drugs. The chain links TRBV7-9 to TRBJ1-1, with TRBD1 matching 7 bases. The CDR3 bases are TGTGCCAGCAGCTTAGCCGGGACAGCGATCACTGAAGCTTTCTTT. Amino acids: CASSLAGTAITEAFF.